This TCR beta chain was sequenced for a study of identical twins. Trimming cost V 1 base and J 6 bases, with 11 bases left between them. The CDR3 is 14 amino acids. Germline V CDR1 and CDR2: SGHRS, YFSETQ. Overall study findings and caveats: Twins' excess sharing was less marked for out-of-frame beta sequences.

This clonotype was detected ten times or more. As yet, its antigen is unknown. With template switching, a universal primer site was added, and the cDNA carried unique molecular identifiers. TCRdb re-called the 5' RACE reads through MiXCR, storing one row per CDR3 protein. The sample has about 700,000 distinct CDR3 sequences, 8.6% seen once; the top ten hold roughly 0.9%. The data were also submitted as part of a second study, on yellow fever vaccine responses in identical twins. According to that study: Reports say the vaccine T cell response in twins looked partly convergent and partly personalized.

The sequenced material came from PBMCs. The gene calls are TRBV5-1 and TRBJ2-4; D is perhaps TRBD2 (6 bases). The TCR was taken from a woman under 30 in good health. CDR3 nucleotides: TGCGCCAGCAGCTTGACTAGCTCAGTAAACATTCAGTACTTC. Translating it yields CASSLTSSVNIQYF.